This T cell receptor (beta chain) was sequenced in a study of cytomegalovirus exposure and HLA in healthy donors. Study at large: A later analysis reported the same platform for the 100 to 150 validation repertoires and the roughly 700 first-cohort repertoires.

A word on this clone: What it binds is unknown.

CDR1 is SEHNR and CDR2 is FQNEAQ in the germline V gene (reference sequence). The CDR3 is made up of 13 amino acids. The junction had 5 bases not matched to a gene; V was cut back by 4 bases and J by 5 bases. Sequencing used immunoSEQ multiplex PCR; TCRdb keeps in-frame clones, though not all of them. The sample has 200,000 to 250,000 clones; roughly 88% are singletons. Regarding the study as a whole: Most TCR sequences were rare, but some public TCRs occurred in many donors. According to the study, roughly 160 TCR beta chains were cytomegalovirus-associated. In vitro data verified a few CMV-associated chains as specific for CMV antigens.

Sequencing input: PBMCs. The chain has TRBV7-9 and TRBJ2-7; 7 bases agree with TRBD1. This TCR was sampled from a woman aged 30 to 39 in good health and CMV-seropositive. In nucleotides, the CDR3 is TGTGCCAGCAGCTCCAGGGGGAAGAACGAGCAGTACTTC. Translation gives CASSSRGKNEQYF.